What follows are 15 T cell receptor beta chains derived from one specimen sequenced in a study of blood T cell repertoires in COVID-19. TCRdb's copy holds only in-frame clones and misses some; the assay was immunoSEQ multiplex PCR. The profile covers about 150,000 clones, with around 83% appearing a single time and about 12% taken by the ten largest. Sample: peripheral blood. The receptors were gathered from a woman aged 55-70 years with COVID-19, enrolled during active disease.

This chain uses TRBV19 with TRBJ1-6, with 8 positions matching TRBD1. Germline assignment: CDR1 LNHDA and CDR2 SQIVND (reference sequence). The CDR3 length is 16 residues. Unmatched junction bases numbered 10, after V lost 5 bases and J lost 7 bases. The CDR3 is CASSRLQGGYNSPLHF. The CDR3 bases are TGTGCCAGTAGTCGACTACAGGGGGGTTACAATTCACCCCTCCACTTT.

The V call is TRBV19, the J call TRBJ2-1, with 13 positions matching TRBD2. Germline V gene sequence: CDR1 LNHDA, CDR2 SQIVND (reference sequence). Trimming at V came to 3 bases and at J to 10 bases, leaving 9 bases not matched to a gene. The CDR3 length is 16 residues. The CDR3 loop is CASSIGVRLAGGEQFF. As DNA, the CDR3 is TGTGCCAGTAGTATTGGAGTGCGACTAGCGGGGGGCGAGCAGTTCTTC.

This sequence joins TRBV10-2 and TRBJ2-7; D remains ambiguous. The V and J ends lost 3 bases and 6 bases respectively, with 9 bases between them. This CDR3 region has 12 residues. CDR1 and CDR2 (germline): WSHSY, SAAADI. CDR3 sequence: CASSDLRFEQYV. CDR3 DNA sequence: TGCGCCAGCAGTGATTTGAGGTTCGAGCAGTACGTC.

The chain joins TRBV18 to TRBJ1-2; D is perhaps TRBD1 (5 bases). Germline-derived CDR1 and CDR2 are KGHSH and LQKENI. Trimming pared 5 bases from V and 5 bases from J, leaving 15 bases between. The CDR3 is 14 amino acids. The CDR3, as DNA: TGTGCCAGCTCATCCCGGGCGGGGCTGTATGGCTACACCTTC. Residues: CASSSRAGLYGYTF.

V gene TRBV19 combines with J gene TRBJ2-1; tentatively, D is TRBD1 (6 bases). V shed 4 bases and J shed 2 bases, with 12 bases lying between them. CDR1 and CDR2 from the germline V gene are LNHDA and SQIVND (reference sequence). The CDR3 is 15 residues long. The CDR3 nucleotides are TGTGCCAGTAGTACTGAGGACAGAACCTACAATGAGCAGTTCTTC. Its translation: CASSTEDRTYNEQFF.

The chain is built from TRBV29-1 and TRBJ1-2; 8 nucleotides line up with TRBD1. Germline CDR1 and CDR2: SQVTM and ANQGSEA. V shed 4 bases and J 3 bases; nucleotides not matched to a gene: 10. The CDR3 runs 15 residues. The CDR3 DNA reads as TGCAGCGTTGCATCCTGGCAGGGGGCTCACTATGGCTACACCTTC. The encoded protein is CSVASWQGAHYGYTF.

This clone was seen a handful of times. The chain recombines TRBV2 with TRBJ1-1; 12 nucleotides align to TRBD1. The CDR3 loop spans 15 amino acids. The germline gives CDR1 SNHLY, CDR2 FYNNEI. V lost 8 bases to trimming and J lost 8 bases; unmatched junction nucleotides: 12. CDR3 sequence: CASPDGGTGGGEAFF. For the CDR3, the DNA is TGTGCCAGCCCAGACGGGGGGACAGGGGGCGGAGAAGCTTTCTTT.

V and J are TRBV2 and TRBJ1-2; D not resolved. Trimming cost V 6 bases and J 5 bases, with 13 bases left between them. CDR1 is SNHLY, CDR2 FYNNEI, per germline. The CDR3 is made up of 13 amino acids. CDR3 amino acids: CASRPASSYGYTF. DNA for the CDR3: TGTGCCAGCAGGCCGGCATCTAGTTATGGCTACACCTTC.

The V call is TRBV7-9, the J call TRBJ1-4, with TRBD1 matching over 7 bases. Germline CDR1 is SEHNR and CDR2 is FQNEAQ (reference sequence). The CDR3 extends over 15 amino acids. Trimming took 5 bases from V and 2 from J; bases not matched to a gene: 5. In DNA form, the CDR3 reads TGTGCCAGCAGCATCTCGACAGGGACTAATGAAAAACTGTTTTTT. This translates into CASSISTGTNEKLFF.

V usage is TRBV5-4 and J usage is TRBJ2-1; D perhaps matches TRBD2 (6 bases). This CDR3 has 15 amino acids. Germline V gene sequence: CDR1 SGHNT, CDR2 YYREEE (reference sequence). The V end lost 1 base, the J end lost 4 bases, and 12 bases lay between the germline ends. The CDR3 DNA follows: TGTGCCAGCAGCTTGCCCAGCGGGTATTACAATGAGCAGTTCTTC. Its protein is CASSLPSGYYNEQFF.

V gene TRBV19 combines with J gene TRBJ1-4; 7 bases align to TRBD1. The J segment lost 4 bases and the V segment lost 6 bases, leaving 5 bases of the junction unmatched. The CDR3 spans 14 residues. The germline gives CDR1 LNHDA, CDR2 SQIVND (reference sequence). The DNA of the CDR3 is TGTGCCAGTAGCCGGGACAGTCTTAATGAAAAACTGTTTTTT. Translation gives CASSRDSLNEKLFF. Complete variable domain (other parts from reference TRBV19 and TRBJ1-4): DGGITQSPKYLFRKEGQNVTLSCEQNLNHDAMYWYRQDPGQGLRLIYYSQIVNDFQKGDIAEGYSVSREKKESFPLTVTSAQKNPTAFYLCASSRDSLNEKLFFGSGTQLSVL.

This chain links TRBV15 with TRBJ1-3; tentative D call: TRBD1 (5 bases). The CDR3 extends over 17 amino acids. Germline-derived CDR1 and CDR2 are LNHNV and YYDKDF (reference sequence). Trimming removed 0 bases at V and 0 bases at J, with 12 bases between. The CDR3 here is CATSRDQGRFSGNTIYF. CDR3 nucleotide sequence: TGTGCCACCAGCAGAGATCAGGGAAGATTCTCTGGAAACACCATATATTTT.

This rearrangement joins TRBV5-8 to TRBJ2-1, with D possibly TRBD2 on 7 matching bases. Germline V gene sequence: CDR1 SGHTS, CDR2 YDEGEE. The V gene lost 2 bases and the J gene lost 6 bases, with 9 bases spanning the gap. CDR3 length: 13 amino acids. The CDR3 nucleotides are TGTGCCAGCAGCTTCGGGGGGCGCAATGAGCAGTTCTTC. This translates into CASSFGGRNEQFF.

In its sample, this clone was seen once. The chain couples TRBV5-1 to TRBJ2-2; 15 bases match TRBD2. The ends lost 4 bases at V and 6 bases at J; junction bases unmatched: 7. The CDR3 has 17 residues. The V gene's germline CDR1 is SGHRS and CDR2 YFSETQ. The CDR3 spells CASSQGLAGGPPGELFF. The DNA of the CDR3 is TGCGCCAGCAGCCAGGGACTAGCGGGAGGCCCTCCCGGGGAGCTGTTTTTT.

The V gene is TRBV27, the J gene TRBJ1-4, with D possibly TRBD1 on 5 matching bases. Trimming left V 2 bases short and J 8 bases short, with 9 bases between. CDR1 and CDR2 from the germline V gene are MNHEY and SMNVEV (reference sequence). CDR3 size: 13 residues. This chain's CDR3 is CASSLQGSEKLFF. As DNA, the CDR3 is TGTGCCAGCAGTTTACAGGGTAGCGAAAAACTGTTTTTT. Full variable domain (missing parts from reference TRBV27 and TRBJ1-4): EAQVTQNPRYLITVTGKKLTVTCSQNMNHEYMSWYRQDPGLGLRQIYYSMNVEVTDKGDVPEGYKVSRKEKRNFPLILESPSPNQTSLYFCASSLQGSEKLFFGSGTQLSVL.